One sample yielded the 27 T cell receptor beta chains listed below, sequenced in a study of CD4 and CD8 cells across lung adenocarcinoma regions. In TCRdb, the PCR reads were re-called with MiXCR into one record per CDR3 protein. The sample comprises under 20,000 distinct CDR3 sequences, roughly half of which are singletons, and about three fifths rests with the top ten. The sequenced material came from CD8+ T cells from the center of a lung tumor. The receptor set was obtained from a female donor with lung adenocarcinoma. The CD4 and CD8 labels of this study may be unreliable.

The CDR3: CASRPLAGGQDTQYF. As DNA, the CDR3 is TGTGCCAGCAGGCCACTAGCGGGAGGCCAAGATACGCAGTATTTT. The genes are TRBV6-1 and TRBJ2-3; TRBD2 matches 12 bases. CDR1 and CDR2 from the germline V gene are MNHNS and SASEGT. The CDR3 consists of 15 residues. J gave up 5 bases and V 6 bases, and 6 bases lay outside the gene matches.

About this clonotype itself: This clone may be a read error of a much larger clone one base away. J is TRBJ2-1 and V is TRBV6-1, with D perhaps matching TRBD1 or TRBD2 (6 bases each). The CDR3 is 13 residues long. V was trimmed by 7 bases and J by 10 bases, leaving 17 bases between them. CDR1 and CDR2 (germline): MNHNS, SASEGT. The CDR3 DNA reads TGTGCCAGCACGAGGGGGGCCTCCTACGAGCAGTTCTTC. It is translated as CASTRGASYEQFF.

There are many counts of this clonotype. The chain carries TRBV6-1 and TRBJ2-4, with D possibly being TRBD1 (5 bases). Trimming stripped 1 base from V and 11 bases from J, with 24 bases between. The CDR3 contains 17 residues. Germline V gene sequence: CDR1 MNHNS, CDR2 SASEGT. The DNA for the CDR3 is TGTGCCAGCAGTGAAGTACTGCCAGGGCCACAAGAAGGGTTTCAGTACTTC. Its translation is CASSEVLPGPQEGFQYF.

In this sample, this clonotype turned up many times. This rearrangement joins TRBV7-8 to TRBJ2-4; D unresolved. The V and J ends lost 1 base and 8 bases respectively, with 15 bases between them. The CDR3 runs 15 residues. Germline assignment: CDR1 SGHVS and CDR2 FQNEAQ. As DNA, the CDR3 is TGTGCCAGCAGCTTAGTATTAGGGCTAGGCGACATTCAGTACTTC. This sequence encodes CASSLVLGLGDIQYF.

The rearrangement uses TRBV6-1 and TRBJ2-1, with TRBD2 matching 7 bases. This CDR3 comprises 13 residues. Germline CDR1 MNHNS, CDR2 SASEGT. J gave up 9 bases and V 5 bases, and 7 bases lay outside the gene matches. CDR3 residues: CASSRTRNAEQFF. Written as DNA, the CDR3 is TGTGCCAGCAGTCGGACTAGAAACGCTGAGCAGTTCTTC.

A few counts support this clonotype. The chain has TRBV6-2 or TRBV6-3 and TRBJ2-1, with a possible D match to TRBD1 (6 bases). This CDR3 comprises 14 residues. V lost 5 bases and J lost 9, with 17 bases in between. Per the germline V gene, CDR1 is MNHEY and CDR2 is SVGEGT. This CDR3 reads CASSPDRLQGEQFF. As DNA, the CDR3 is TGTGCCAGCAGTCCCGACAGGTTACAGGGTGAGCAGTTCTTC.

The V and J genes are TRBV6-1 and TRBJ2-1; tentative D call: TRBD2 (6 bases). V lost 2 bases, J lost 13 bases, and 15 bases lay in between. Per germline, CDR1 MNHNS and CDR2 SASEGT. The CDR3 loop spans 13 amino acids. The CDR3 nucleotides are TGTGCCAGCAGTGAACGGGAGCAAGAGACCCAGTTCTTC. This encodes CASSEREQETQFF.

The chain links TRBV27 to TRBJ2-5, with D possibly being TRBD1 (5 bases). The CDR3 has 15 amino acids. Trimming stripped 9 bases from V and 4 bases from J, with 21 bases between. CDR1 and CDR2 (germline): MNHEY, SMNVEV (reference sequence). CDR3 in amino acids: CARGSGLRGPETQYF. Here the CDR3 DNA reads TGTGCCAGGGGTTCCGGGTTAAGGGGCCCAGAGACCCAGTACTTC.

The J gene is TRBJ2-3, the V gene TRBV6-1, with 12 bases matching TRBD2. The CDR3 totals 13 residues. The J segment lost 5 bases and the V segment lost 8 bases, leaving 2 bases of the junction unmatched. Germline V gene data show CDR1 as MNHNS and CDR2 as SASEGT. CDR3: CASETSGGDTQYF. The CDR3 nucleotides read TGTGCCAGCGAGACTAGCGGGGGAGATACGCAGTATTTT.

This clonotype is termed medium-sized (0.01 to 0.1%). V usage is TRBV6-5 and J usage is TRBJ2-3; 8 bases agree with TRBD2. This CDR3 comprises 16 residues. The germline gives CDR1 MNHEY, CDR2 SVGAGI. V lost 8 bases to trimming and J lost 1 base; unmatched junction nucleotides: 11. CDR3 protein: CASSLASGRGTDTQYF. The DNA of the CDR3 is TGTGCCAGCTCCTTGGCAAGCGGGAGAGGCACAGATACGCAGTATTTT.

Worth noting for this clonotype: An end of the junction does not agree with germline; a read error may underlie this. This sequence joins TRBV6-1 and TRBJ1-2; no firm D call. Per germline, CDR1 MNHNS and CDR2 SASEGT. This CDR3 contains 10 residues. CDR3 nucleotide sequence: TGTGCCAGCAGAGAAGATGGCTACACCTTC. This translates into CASREDGYTF.

The gene calls are TRBV6-1 and TRBJ1-1; TRBD1 agrees at 8 bases. V lost 7 bases to trimming and J lost 5 bases; unmatched junction nucleotides: 9. Germline values: CDR1 MNHNS, CDR2 SASEGT. This CDR3 is 14 amino acids long. CDR3 loop: CASTKTGEATEAFF. The DNA for the CDR3 is TGTGCCAGCACCAAGACAGGGGAAGCGACTGAAGCTTTCTTT.

V is TRBV5-1 and J is TRBJ1-1, with D possibly matching TRBD1 (6 bases). The V end was cut by 1 base, the J end by 5 bases, with 12 bases between. Germline lookup yields CDR1 SGHRS and CDR2 YFSETQ. This CDR3 has 14 amino acids. In nucleotides, the CDR3 is TGCGCCAGCAGCTTGCCCAGGGGAAGGACTGAAGCTTTCTTT. This encodes CASSLPRGRTEAFF.

This clonotype is termed medium-sized. The chain joins TRBV6-1 to TRBJ2-3, with 12 bases that match TRBD2. The CDR3 spans 15 residues. Germline CDR1 and CDR2: MNHNS and SASEGT. J lost 2 bases, V lost 6 bases, and 3 bases had no gene match. In DNA form, the CDR3 reads TGTGCCAGCAGCCTAGCGGGGGGGCCCACAGATACGCAGTATTTT. Its translation is CASSLAGGPTDTQYF.

This clonotype rates as large. The J gene is TRBJ2-5, the V gene TRBV27; D not resolved. CDR3 size: 11 residues. Trimming left V 2 bases short and J 4 bases short, with 2 bases between. CDR1 MNHEY and CDR2 SMNVEV come from the germline V gene (reference sequence). CDR3 residues: CASSLGETQYF. CDR3 sequence (DNA): TGTGCCAGCAGTTTAGGAGAGACCCAGTACTTC.

This clonotype was seen ten or more times. V and J are TRBV6-1 and TRBJ2-1; maybe TRBD2 (6 bases). The J call may not be correct, given that the DNA end is closer to TRBJ2-7. The V gene's germline CDR1 is MNHNS and CDR2 SASEGT. The CDR3 runs 17 residues. The chain's CDR3 is CASSLGLSGRTNYEQYF. Here the CDR3 DNA reads TGTGCCAGCAGCCTAGGACTATCGGGAAGAACCAACTACGAGCAGTACTTC.

J is TRBJ2-5 and V is TRBV27; D tentatively reads TRBD1 or TRBD2 (6 bases each). V was trimmed by 10 bases and J by 10 bases, leaving 28 bases between them. CDR3 length: 15 residues. From germline, CDR1 is MNHEY and CDR2 SMNVEV (reference sequence). The CDR3 sequence: CATELGGGAKDIQYF. The CDR3 DNA follows: TGTGCCACGGAGCTCGGGGGCGGTGCCAAAGACATCCAGTACTTC.

To note about this clonotype: Sequence at one end of the junction differs from germline and may be a read error. The genes are TRBV27 and TRBJ2-3; D gene ambiguous. The germline V gene encodes CDR1 MNHEY and CDR2 SMNVEV (reference sequence). The CDR3 contains 15 residues. CDR3 protein: CASSLAVSGTDMQYF. The CDR3 bases are TGTGCCAGCAGTTTGGCGGTGAGTGGCACAGATATGCAGTATTTT.

For this clonotype: The junction does not match germline at one end; this may be a read error. The chain is built from TRBV11-3 and TRBJ2-5, with 8 bases identical to TRBD1. Per the germline V gene, CDR1 is SGHNT and CDR2 is YENEEA. The CDR3 contains 17 residues. CDR3: CASREAGQGWGKDTQYF. The CDR3 nucleotides are TGTGCCAGCAGGGAAGCCGGACAGGGATGGGGCAAAGACACCCAGTACTTC.

The rearrangement uses TRBV24-1 and TRBJ2-5; TRBD1 might be the D (5 bases). This CDR3 spans 14 amino acids. V shed 4 bases and J shed 5 bases, with 13 bases lying between them. The germline gives CDR1 KGHDR, CDR2 SFDVKD. The CDR3 region is CATSDPQVGETQYF. For the CDR3, the DNA is TGTGCCACCAGTGACCCACAGGTGGGGGAGACCCAGTACTTC.

This clonotype was observed a handful of times. CDR3 region: CASSFGTGGYNEQFF. CDR3 DNA: TGTGCCAGCAGCTTCGGGACAGGGGGCTACAATGAGCAGTTCTTC. The chain joins TRBV7-8 to TRBJ2-1; 11 bases are a match to TRBD1. Losses at the gene ends were 3 bases for V and 3 bases for J; bases not matched to a gene: 1. This CDR3 comprises 15 residues. Germline loops: CDR1 SGHVS, CDR2 FQNEAQ.

As regards this clonotype: Because it lacks the conserved phenylalanine or tryptophan at the end, this CDR3 is likely a read error. The limits of the CDR3 on the DNA are not certain, so only TCRdb's listed CDR3 is given. J is TRBJ2-5 and V is TRBV6-1; TRBD2 is taken as the D call from the table, unchecked against the DNA. The CDR3 spans 15 residues, counting both ends. Germline loops: CDR1 MNHNS, CDR2 SASEGT. The CDR3 loop reads CASRGGAGGQETWFL.

This clonotype was counted a few times. CDR3 coding DNA: TGTGCCTGGAGTGAAGGGAGGAAAGAGACCCAGTACTTC. Translation: CAWSEGRKETQYF. This chain connects TRBV30 to TRBJ2-5; weak D call: TRBD2 (6 bases). The V gene lost 1 base and the J gene lost 3 bases, with 9 bases spanning the gap. The CDR3 has 13 amino acids. Germline V CDR1 and CDR2: GTSNPN, SVGIG (reference sequence).

The V call is TRBV5-4, the J call TRBJ2-3; D is unclear. Germline V gene lookup returns CDR1 SGHNT and CDR2 YYREEE (reference sequence). V was trimmed by 1 base and J by 4 bases, leaving 10 bases between them. CDR3 size: 14 residues. CDR3 sequence reads: CASSLTATSDTQYF. DNA of the CDR3: TGTGCCAGCAGCTTGACAGCTACTTCAGATACGCAGTATTTT.

There are many counts of this clonotype. This chain links TRBV6-5 with TRBJ2-1; TRBD1 matches at 12 bases. Gene TRBJ2-7 matches the end of the DNA better, so the J call may be wrong. Germline V lookup: CDR1 MNHEY, CDR2 SVGAGI. The CDR3 is 15 residues long. The CDR3 region has the DNA TGTGCCAGCAGTACTCAGGGACAGGGGGCGGGGGAGCAGTACTTC. As protein: CASSTQGQGAGEQYF.

Comment on this clonotype: A read error is possible here, since a much larger clone lies one base away. V usage is TRBV6-1 and J usage is TRBJ2-1; D gene unclear. V was pared by 5 bases and J by 10 bases, with 15 bases between. CDR1 and CDR2 from the germline V gene are MNHNS and SASEGT. CDR3 length: 13 residues. The CDR3 loop is CASSPRAVAEQFF. CDR3 nucleotides: TGTGCCAGCAGTCCCCGCGCGGTGGCCGAGCAGTTCTTC.

A remark on this clonotype: One end of the junction varies from germline; a read error may be responsible. The V gene is TRBV6-2 or TRBV6-3, the J gene TRBJ2-3, with D possibly called TRBD1 or TRBD2 (6 bases each). Germline V CDR1 and CDR2: MNHEY, SVGEGT. The CDR3 runs to 14 residues. The CDR3: CAGRLGGGLDTQYF. DNA of the CDR3: TGTGCGGGCAGACTAGGGGGTGGCCTGGATACGCAGTACTTT.